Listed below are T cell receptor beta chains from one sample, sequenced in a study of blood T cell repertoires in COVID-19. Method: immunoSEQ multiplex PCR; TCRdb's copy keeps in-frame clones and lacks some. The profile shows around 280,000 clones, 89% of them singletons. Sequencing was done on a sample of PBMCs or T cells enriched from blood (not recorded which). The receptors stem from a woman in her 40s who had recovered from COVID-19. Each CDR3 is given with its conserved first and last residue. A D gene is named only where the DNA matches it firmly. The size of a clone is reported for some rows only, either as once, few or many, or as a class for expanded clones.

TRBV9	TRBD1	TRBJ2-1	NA	TGTGCCAGCAGCGTAGTCGGGACAGAGTACAATGAGCAGTTCTTC	CASSVVGTEYNEQFF
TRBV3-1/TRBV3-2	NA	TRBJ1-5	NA	TGTGCCAGCAGCCAAGATAGAGGGAATCAGCCCCAGCATTTT	CASSQDRGNQPQHF
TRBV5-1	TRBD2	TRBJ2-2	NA	TGCGCCAGCAGCTTGATAGCGGGGGGTAACACCGGGGAGCTGTTTTTT	CASSLIAGGNTGELFF
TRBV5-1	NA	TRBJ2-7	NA	TGCGCCAGCAGCTTGGGGCCGGGACAAGGCTACTACGAGCAGTACTTC	CASSLGPGQGYYEQYF
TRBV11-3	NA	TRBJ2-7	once	TGTGCCAGCAGCTTCGGACTTGGAAACGAGCAGTACTTC	CASSFGLGNEQYF
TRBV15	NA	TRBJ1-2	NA	TGTGCCACCAGCATCTATCAGGGTGGTGGCTACACCTTC	CATSIYQGGGYTF
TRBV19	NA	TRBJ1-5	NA	TGTGCCAGTAGCCAAGACAGAGTTCAGCCCCAGCATTTT	CASSQDRVQPQHF
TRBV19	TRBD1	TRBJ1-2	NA	TGTGCCAGTAGTGGTTTACAGGGGGAGTTTTTTGGCTACACCTTC	CASSGLQGEFFGYTF
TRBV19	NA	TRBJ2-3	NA	TGTGCCAGTAGTGGGACAGGCCATCTAGCGGGATACACAGATACGCAGTATTTT	CASSGTGHLAGYTDTQYF
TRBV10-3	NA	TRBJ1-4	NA	TGTGCCACCCGGAGCGGGGGGTATGCAACTAATGAAAAACTGTTTTTT	CATRSGGYATNEKLFF
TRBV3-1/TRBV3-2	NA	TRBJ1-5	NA	TGTGCCAGCAGCCAAGGATTTTCGGGGGGCAGGCAGCCCCAGCATTTT	CASSQGFSGGRQPQHF
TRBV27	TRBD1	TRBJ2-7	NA	TGTGCCAGCAGTTCCCGAACTCGACAGGGACCTTCCCACGAGCAGTACTTC	CASSSRTRQGPSHEQYF
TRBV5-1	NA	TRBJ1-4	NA	TGCGCCAGCAGCTTGGATAGGTGGGGGCTGGGAAAACTGTTTTTT	CASSLDRWGLGKLFF
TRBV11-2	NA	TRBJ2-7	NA	TGTGCCAGCAGCTTAAGACAAGGAAGGGAGCAGTACTTC	CASSLRQGREQYF
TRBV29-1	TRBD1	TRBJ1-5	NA	TGCAGCGTTGGGGGACAGAATCAGCCCCAGCATTTT	CSVGGQNQPQHF
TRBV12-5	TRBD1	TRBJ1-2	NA	TGTGCTAGTGGTTTGGGGGACAGAGCTAACTATGGCTACACCTTC	CASGLGDRANYGYTF
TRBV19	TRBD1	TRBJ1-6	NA	TGTGCCAGTACCGACAGGGGGCCCAGTTATTCACCCCTCCACTTT	CASTDRGPSYSPLHF
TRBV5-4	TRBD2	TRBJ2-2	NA	TGTGCCAGCAGCTTGGTCGGCGCTAGCGGGAGAATGGGGGAGCTGTTTTTT	CASSLVGASGRMGELFF
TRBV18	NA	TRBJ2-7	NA	TGTGCCAGCTCACCAAACAGGGATTCCTTCTACGAGCAGTACTTC	CASSPNRDSFYEQYF
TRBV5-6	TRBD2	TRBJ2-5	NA	TGTGCCAGCAGCTTAACTAGCGGTGTCAAGACCCAGTACTTC	CASSLTSGVKTQYF
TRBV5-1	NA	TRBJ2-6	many	TGCGCCAGCGAACATAGCCCCGCTGGGGCCAACGTCCTGACTTTC	CASEHSPAGANVLTF
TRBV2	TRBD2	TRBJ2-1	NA	TGTGCCAGCCTCCCCCCGGGACTAGCGGGAGATAGGTTCTTC	CASLPPGLAGDRFF
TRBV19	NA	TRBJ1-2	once	TGTGCCTTAGGACCAGGGCCTAACTATGGCTACACCTTC	CALGPGPNYGYTF
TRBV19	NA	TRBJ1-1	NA	TGTGCCACCACCGACGGGGGGATGTATACTGAAGCTTTCTTT	CATTDGGMYTEAFF
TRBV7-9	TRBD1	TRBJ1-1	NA	TGTGCCAGCAGCTGGAGACAGGGAGGAGGCACTGAAGCTTTCTTT	CASSWRQGGGTEAFF
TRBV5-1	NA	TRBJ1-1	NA	TGCGCCAGCCGGACAGTTCCCAACACTGAAGCTTTCTTT	CASRTVPNTEAFF
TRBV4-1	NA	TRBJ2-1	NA	TGCGCCAGCAGCCAAGGCCTACTTGGCAGGGGCTCCTACAATGAGCAGTTCTTC	CASSQGLLGRGSYNEQFF
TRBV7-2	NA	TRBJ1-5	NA	TGTGCCAGCAGCTTGGGTAGCCGTCGACCCCAGCATTTT	CASSLGSRRPQHF
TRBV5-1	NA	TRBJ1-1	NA	TGCGCCAGCAGCTTAGCTGTACAGACGAACACTGAAGCTTTCTTT	CASSLAVQTNTEAFF
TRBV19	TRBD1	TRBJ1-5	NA	TGTGCCAGTAGTGCCCGGGACAGGGAAGTTCAGCCCCAGCATTTT	CASSARDREVQPQHF
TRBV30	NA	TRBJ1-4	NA	TGTGCCTGGAGTGTATACGGGGGGATTTATGAAAAACTGTTTTTT	CAWSVYGGIYEKLFF
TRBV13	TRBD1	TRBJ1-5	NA	TGTGCCAGCAGCTTAATCGGACAGGGAAGCACCCCCAATCAGCCCCAGCATTTT	CASSLIGQGSTPNQPQHF
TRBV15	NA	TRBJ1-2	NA	TGTGCCACCAGCAGAGTCCCAGGGAGGAACTATGGCTACACCTTC	CATSRVPGRNYGYTF
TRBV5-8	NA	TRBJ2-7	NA	TGTGCCAGCCAAACCCCCCCGACAGGTTTCAACGAGCAGTACTTC	CASQTPPTGFNEQYF
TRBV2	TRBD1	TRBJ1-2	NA	TGTGCCAGCAGTGCGACAGGGACTCCCTATGGCTACACCTTC	CASSATGTPYGYTF
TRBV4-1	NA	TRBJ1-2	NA	TGCGCCAGCAGCCAAGAGAGGGCGCCTAACTATGGCTACACCTTC	CASSQERAPNYGYTF
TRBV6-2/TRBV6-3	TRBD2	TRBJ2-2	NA	TGTGCCAGCAGTTACCACGGGACTAGCGGAAACACCGGGGAGCTGTTTTTT	CASSYHGTSGNTGELFF
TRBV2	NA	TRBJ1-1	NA	TGTGCCAGCAGTACCACACAGAACACTGAAGCTTTCTTT	CASSTTQNTEAFF
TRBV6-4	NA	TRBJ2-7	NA	TGTGCCAGCAGTGACTCTGGCGGGCACCAACCTCTACGGGGATTCGTAGTAAACGAGCAGTACTTC	CASSDSGGHQPLRGFVVNEQYF